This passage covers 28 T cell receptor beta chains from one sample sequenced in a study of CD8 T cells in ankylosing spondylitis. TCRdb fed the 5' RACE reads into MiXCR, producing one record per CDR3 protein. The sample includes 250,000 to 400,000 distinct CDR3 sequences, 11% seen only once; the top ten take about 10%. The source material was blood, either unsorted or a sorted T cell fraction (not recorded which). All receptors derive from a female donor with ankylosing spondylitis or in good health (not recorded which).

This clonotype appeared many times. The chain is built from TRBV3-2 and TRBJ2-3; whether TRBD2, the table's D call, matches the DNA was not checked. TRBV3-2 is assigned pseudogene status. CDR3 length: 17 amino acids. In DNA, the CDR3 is TGTGCCAGCAGCCCGCTACTAGCGGGGGCATCCACAGATACGCAGTATTTT. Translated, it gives CASSPLLAGASTDTQYF.

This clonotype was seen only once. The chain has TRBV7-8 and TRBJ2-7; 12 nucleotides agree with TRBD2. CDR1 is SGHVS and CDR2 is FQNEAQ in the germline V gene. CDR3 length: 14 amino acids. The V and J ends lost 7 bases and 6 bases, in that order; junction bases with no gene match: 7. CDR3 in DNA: TGTGCCAGCACCCTAGCGGGAGGGCCTGGCGAGCAGTACTTC. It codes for CASTLAGGPGEQYF.

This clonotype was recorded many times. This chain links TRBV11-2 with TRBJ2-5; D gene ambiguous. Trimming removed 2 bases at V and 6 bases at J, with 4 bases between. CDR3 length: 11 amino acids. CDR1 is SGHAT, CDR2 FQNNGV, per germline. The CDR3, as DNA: TGTGCCAGCAGCTTACCCAAGACCCAGTACTTC. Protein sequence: CASSLPKTQYF.

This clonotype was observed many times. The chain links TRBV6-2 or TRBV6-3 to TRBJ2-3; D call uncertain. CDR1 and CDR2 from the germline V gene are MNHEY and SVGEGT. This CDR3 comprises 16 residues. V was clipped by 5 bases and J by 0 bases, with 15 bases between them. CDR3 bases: TGTGCCAGCAGTGCGGACCCTCCAAGAAGCACAGATACGCAGTATTTT. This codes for CASSADPPRSTDTQYF.

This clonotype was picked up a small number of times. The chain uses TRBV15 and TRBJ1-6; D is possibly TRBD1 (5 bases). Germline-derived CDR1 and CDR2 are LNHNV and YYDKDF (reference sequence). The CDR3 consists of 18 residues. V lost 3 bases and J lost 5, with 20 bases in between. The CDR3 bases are TGTGCCACCAGCAGGTACCCAGCAGGGAAGTCAAATAATTCACCCCTCCACTTT. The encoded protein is CATSRYPAGKSNNSPLHF.

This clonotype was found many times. CDR3 sequence reads: CASSLGRTGTNQPQHF. CDR3 in DNA: TGTGCCAGCAGCTTAGGAAGGACAGGGACCAATCAGCCCCAGCATTTT. The chain recombines TRBV7-2 with TRBJ1-5; 8 bases line up with TRBD1. CDR1 SGHTA and CDR2 FQGNSA come from the germline V gene. The CDR3 contains 16 residues. V lost 1 base and J lost 3; bases outside the gene matches: 5.

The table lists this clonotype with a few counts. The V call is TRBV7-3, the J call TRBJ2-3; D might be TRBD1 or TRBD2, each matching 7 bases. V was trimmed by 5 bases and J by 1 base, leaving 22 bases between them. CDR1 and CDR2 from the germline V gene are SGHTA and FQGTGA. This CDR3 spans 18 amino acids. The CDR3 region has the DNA TGTGCCAGCAGCCCCGATCAGGGGGGGCCTCGCGGCACAGATACGCAGTATTTT. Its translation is CASSPDQGGPRGTDTQYF.

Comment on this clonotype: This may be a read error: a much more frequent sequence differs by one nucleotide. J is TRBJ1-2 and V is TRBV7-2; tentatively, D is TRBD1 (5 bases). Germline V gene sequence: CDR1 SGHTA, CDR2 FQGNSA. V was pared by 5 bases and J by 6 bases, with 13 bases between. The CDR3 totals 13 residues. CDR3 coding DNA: TGTGCCAGCAGCCGAACCGTCAGGGATGGCTACACCTTC. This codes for CASSRTVRDGYTF.

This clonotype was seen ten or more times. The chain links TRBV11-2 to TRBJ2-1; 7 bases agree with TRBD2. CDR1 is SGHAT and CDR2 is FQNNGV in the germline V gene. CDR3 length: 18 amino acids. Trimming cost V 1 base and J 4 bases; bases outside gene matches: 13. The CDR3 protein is CASSLVAGKLANYNEQFF. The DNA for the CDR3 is TGTGCCAGCAGCTTAGTGGCCGGGAAACTAGCGAATTACAATGAGCAGTTCTTC.

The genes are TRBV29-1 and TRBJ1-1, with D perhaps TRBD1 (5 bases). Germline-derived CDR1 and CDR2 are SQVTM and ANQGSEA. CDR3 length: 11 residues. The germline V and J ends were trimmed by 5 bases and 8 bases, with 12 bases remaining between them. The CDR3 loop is CSVNNDREAFF. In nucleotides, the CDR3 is TGCAGCGTTAATAACGACAGAGAAGCTTTCTTT.

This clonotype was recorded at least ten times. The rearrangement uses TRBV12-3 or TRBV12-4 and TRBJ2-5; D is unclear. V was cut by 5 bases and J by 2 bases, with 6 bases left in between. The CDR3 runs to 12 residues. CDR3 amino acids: CASSQLQETQYF. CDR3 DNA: TGTGCCAGCAGTCAACTACAAGAGACCCAGTACTTC.

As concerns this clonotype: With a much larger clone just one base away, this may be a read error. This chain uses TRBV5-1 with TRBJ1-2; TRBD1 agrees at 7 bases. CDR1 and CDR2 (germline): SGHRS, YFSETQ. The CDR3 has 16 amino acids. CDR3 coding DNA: TGCGCCAGCAGCTCCTCCCCAACCGGGACAGAATCCGGCTACAACTTC. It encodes CASSSSPTGTESGYNF.

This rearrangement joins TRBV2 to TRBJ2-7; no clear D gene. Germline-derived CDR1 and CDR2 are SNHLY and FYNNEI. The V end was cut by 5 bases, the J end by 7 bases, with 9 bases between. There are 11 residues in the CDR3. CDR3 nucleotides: TGTGCCAGCAGTACCTCGGAAGAGCAGTACTTC. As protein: CASSTSEEQYF. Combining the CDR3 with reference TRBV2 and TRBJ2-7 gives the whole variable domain EPEVTQTPSHQVTQMGQEVILRCVPISNHLYFYWYRQILGQKVEFLVSFYNNEISEKSEIFDDQFSVERPDGSNFTLKIRSTKLEDSAMYFCASSTSEEQYFGPGTRLTVT.

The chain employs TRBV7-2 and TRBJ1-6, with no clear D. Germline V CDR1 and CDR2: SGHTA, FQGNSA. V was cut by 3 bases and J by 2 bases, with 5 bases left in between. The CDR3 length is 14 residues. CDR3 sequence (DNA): TGTGCCAGCAGCTTGGGCCCCTATAATTCACCCCTCCACTTT. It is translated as CASSLGPYNSPLHF. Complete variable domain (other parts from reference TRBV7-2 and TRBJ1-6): GAGVSQSPSNKVTEKGKDVELRCDPISGHTALYWYRQSLGQGLEFLIYFQGNSAPDKSGLPSDRFSAERTGGSVSTLTIQRTQQEDSAVYLCASSLGPYNSPLHFGNGTRLTVT.

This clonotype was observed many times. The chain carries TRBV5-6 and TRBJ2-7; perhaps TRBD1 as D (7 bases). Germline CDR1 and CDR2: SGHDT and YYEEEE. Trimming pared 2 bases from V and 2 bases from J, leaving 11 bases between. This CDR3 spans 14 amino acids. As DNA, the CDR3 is TGTGCCAGCAGCTTAGGAGGGGGCACCTACGAGCAGTACTTC. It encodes CASSLGGGTYEQYF.

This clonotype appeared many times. CDR3 sequence (DNA): TGTGCCAGCAGCTTGGCCATAGGTGAGCAGTTCTTC. It specifies CASSLAIGEQFF. The chain carries TRBV5-6 and TRBJ2-1, with D unresolved. Germline CDR1 is SGHDT and CDR2 is YYEEEE. V lost 0 bases, J lost 9 bases, and 7 bases lay in between. The CDR3 consists of 12 residues.

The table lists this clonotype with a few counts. In nucleotides, the CDR3 is TGTGCCAGCAGGGGAGGGTCAAGGGAGCTGTTTTTT. It translates to CASRGGSRELFF. J is TRBJ2-2 and V is TRBV2; 7 nucleotides align to TRBD2. Germline CDR1 is SNHLY and CDR2 is FYNNEI. V gave up 6 bases and J gave up 9 bases; unmatched junction bases: 4. The CDR3 has 12 residues.

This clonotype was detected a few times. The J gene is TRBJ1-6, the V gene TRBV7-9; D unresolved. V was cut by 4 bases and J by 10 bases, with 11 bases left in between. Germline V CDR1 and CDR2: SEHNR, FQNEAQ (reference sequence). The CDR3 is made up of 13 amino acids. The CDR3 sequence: CASSSTLGSPLHF. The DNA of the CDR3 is TGTGCCAGCAGCTCGACCCTCGGGTCACCCCTCCACTTT.

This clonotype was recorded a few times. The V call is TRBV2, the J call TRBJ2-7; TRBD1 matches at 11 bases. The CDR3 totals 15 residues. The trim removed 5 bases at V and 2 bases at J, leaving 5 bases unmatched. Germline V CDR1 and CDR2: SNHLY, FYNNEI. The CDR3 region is CASSRDRGITYEQYF. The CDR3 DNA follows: TGTGCCAGCAGTAGGGACAGGGGGATAACCTACGAGCAGTACTTC.

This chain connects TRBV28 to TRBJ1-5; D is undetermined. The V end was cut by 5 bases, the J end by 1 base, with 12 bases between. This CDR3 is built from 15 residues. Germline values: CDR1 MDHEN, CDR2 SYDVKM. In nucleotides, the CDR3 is TGTGCCAGCAGTGGGTCCCGGGTAAGCAATCAGCCCCAGCATTTT. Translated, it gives CASSGSRVSNQPQHF.

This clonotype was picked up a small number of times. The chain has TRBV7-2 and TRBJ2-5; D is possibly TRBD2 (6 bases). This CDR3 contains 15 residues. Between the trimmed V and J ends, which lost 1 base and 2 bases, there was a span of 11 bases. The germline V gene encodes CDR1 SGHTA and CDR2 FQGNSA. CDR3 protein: CASSLGLGLQETQYF. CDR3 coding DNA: TGTGCCAGCAGCTTAGGACTAGGACTTCAAGAGACCCAGTACTTC.

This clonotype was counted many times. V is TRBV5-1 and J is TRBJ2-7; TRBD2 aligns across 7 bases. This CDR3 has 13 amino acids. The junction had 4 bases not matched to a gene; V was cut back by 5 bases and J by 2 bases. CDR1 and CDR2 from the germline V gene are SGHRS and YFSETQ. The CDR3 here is CASSNSGTYEQYF. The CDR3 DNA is TGCGCCAGCAGTAACAGCGGGACCTACGAGCAGTACTTC.

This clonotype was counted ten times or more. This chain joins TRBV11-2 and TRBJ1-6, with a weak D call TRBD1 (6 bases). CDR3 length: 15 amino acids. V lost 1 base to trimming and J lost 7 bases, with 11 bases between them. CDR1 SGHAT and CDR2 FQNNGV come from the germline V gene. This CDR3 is CASSLVGRGNSPLHF. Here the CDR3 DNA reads TGTGCCAGCAGCTTAGTTGGCAGGGGAAATTCACCCCTCCACTTT. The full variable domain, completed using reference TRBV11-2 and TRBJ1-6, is EAGVAQSPRYKIIEKRQSVAFWCNPISGHATLYWYQQILGQGPKLLIQFQNNGVVDDSQLPKDRFSAERLKGVDSTLKIQPAKLEDSAVYLCASSLVGRGNSPLHFGNGTRLTVT.

The CDR3 here is CASSGPGGNQPQHF. The CDR3 DNA sequence: TGTGCCAGCAGCGGCCCAGGGGGCAATCAGCCCCAGCATTTT. The V and J genes are TRBV7-2 and TRBJ1-5, with a possible D match to TRBD1 (6 bases). This CDR3 spans 14 amino acids. Germline loops: CDR1 SGHTA, CDR2 FQGNSA. V was clipped by 5 bases and J by 2 bases, with 10 bases between them.

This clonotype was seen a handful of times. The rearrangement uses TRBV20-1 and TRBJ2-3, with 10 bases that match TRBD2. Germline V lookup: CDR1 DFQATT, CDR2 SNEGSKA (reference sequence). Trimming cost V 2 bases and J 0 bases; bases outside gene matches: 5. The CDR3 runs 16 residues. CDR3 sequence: CSARSGSGGSTDTQYF. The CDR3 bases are TGCAGTGCTAGATCTGGTAGCGGGGGGAGCACAGATACGCAGTATTTT.

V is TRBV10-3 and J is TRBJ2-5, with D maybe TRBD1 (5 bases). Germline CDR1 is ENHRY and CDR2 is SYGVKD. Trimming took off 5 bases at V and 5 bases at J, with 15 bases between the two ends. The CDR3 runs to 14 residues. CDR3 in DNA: TGTGCCATCAGTCGGACAACCGACATGGAGACCCAGTACTTC. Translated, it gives CAISRTTDMETQYF.

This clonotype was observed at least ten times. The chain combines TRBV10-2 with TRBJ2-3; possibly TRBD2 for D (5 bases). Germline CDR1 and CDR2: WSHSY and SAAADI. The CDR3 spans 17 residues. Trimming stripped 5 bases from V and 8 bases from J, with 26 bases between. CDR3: CASSHFGPSRALGTQYF. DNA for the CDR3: TGCGCCAGCAGTCACTTTGGTCCTAGCCGGGCCCTAGGTACGCAGTATTTT.

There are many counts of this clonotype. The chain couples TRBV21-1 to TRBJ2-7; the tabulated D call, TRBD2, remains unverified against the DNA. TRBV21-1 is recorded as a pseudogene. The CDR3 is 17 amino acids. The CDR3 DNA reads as TGTGCCAGCAGCAAAATTCGTGGCCTAGCGGGATTTGACGAGCAGTACTTC. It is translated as CASSKIRGLAGFDEQYF.